This T cell receptor (beta chain) comes out of a study of prognosis after radiotherapy for stage I lung cancer. The patients, a group without prior chemotherapy, radiotherapy or other malignancies, were all node-negative on CT and PET/CT. Genomic DNA was the source, and TCR beta CDR3 was amplified from it by two-round multiplex PCR. Primers were specific to each TRBV and TRBJ gene in first-round PCR. TCRdb re-called the multiplex PCR reads with MiXCR, one entry per CDR3 protein. The sample contains some 17,000 distinct CDR3 sequences, over 25% of which appear only once. The table lists this clonotype with many counts. In germline, CDR1 is WSHSY, CDR2 SAAADI. The V and J ends lost 6 bases and 4 bases respectively, with 12 bases between them. The CDR3 covers 13 residues.

The J gene is TRBJ2-5, the V gene TRBV10-2; D is tentatively TRBD1 or TRBD2 (5 bases each). Source: PBMCs, taken before or after stereotactic body radiation therapy (not recorded which). This sequence originates from a donor aged 50 or older with non-small cell lung cancer. The CDR3: CASRRRERETQYF. CDR3 bases: TGCGCCAGCAGGCGCAGGGAGAGAGAGACCCAGTACTTC.